This entry features one T cell receptor beta chain sequence. The target antigen is unknown. These data are taken from a study of identifying expanded T cells in peripheral blood. Study-level results: Variance in clone template counts between roughly two-week samples significantly increased with total template count across all healthy donors. Differentially abundant clones: about 1.2 between replicates, just under 17 at roughly 13 days, around 20 at four.

Profiling relied on immunoSEQ multiplex PCR, and the TCRdb table lists in-frame clones only, not all of them. This table holds around 68,000 clones, around 87% found once. No infections or other immune events were documented during collection. The V end lost 5 bases, the J end lost 5 bases, and 18 bases lay between the germline ends. The CDR3 is 16 amino acids. The germline gives CDR1 MNHEY, CDR2 SMNVEV (reference sequence). Material for sequencing was blood. The origin of this receptor is a person aged 18-70 years in good health. J is TRBJ2-2 and V is TRBV27; D perhaps matches TRBD2 (5 bases). The CDR3 sequence: CASSPPRRTGTGELFF. Here the CDR3 DNA reads TGTGCCAGCAGTCCACCCCGCAGGACTGGGACCGGGGAGCTGTTTTTT.